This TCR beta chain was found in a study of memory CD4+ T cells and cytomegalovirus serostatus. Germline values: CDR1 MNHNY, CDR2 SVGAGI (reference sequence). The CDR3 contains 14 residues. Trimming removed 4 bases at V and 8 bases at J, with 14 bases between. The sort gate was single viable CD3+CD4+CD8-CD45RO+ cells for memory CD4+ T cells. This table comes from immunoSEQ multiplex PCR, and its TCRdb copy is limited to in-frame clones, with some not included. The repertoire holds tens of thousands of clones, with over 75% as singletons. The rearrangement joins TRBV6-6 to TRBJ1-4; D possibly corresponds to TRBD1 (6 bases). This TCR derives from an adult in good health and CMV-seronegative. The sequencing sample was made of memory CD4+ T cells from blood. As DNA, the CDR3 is TGTGCCAGCAGTTTGAGGGGGAGGAGCGAAAAACTGTTTTTT. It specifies CASSLRGRSEKLFF.